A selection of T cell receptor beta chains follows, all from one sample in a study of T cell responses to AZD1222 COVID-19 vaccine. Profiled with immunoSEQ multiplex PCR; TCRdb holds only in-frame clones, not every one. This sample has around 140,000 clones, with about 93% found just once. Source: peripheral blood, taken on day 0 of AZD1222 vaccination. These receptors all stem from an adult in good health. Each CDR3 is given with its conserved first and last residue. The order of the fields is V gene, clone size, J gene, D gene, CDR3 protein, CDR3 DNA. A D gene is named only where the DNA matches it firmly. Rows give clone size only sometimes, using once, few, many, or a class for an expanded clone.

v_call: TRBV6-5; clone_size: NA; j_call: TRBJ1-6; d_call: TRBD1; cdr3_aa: CASVPTGDYNSPLHF; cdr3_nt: TGTGCCAGCGTACCTACAGGGGATTATAATTCACCCCTCCACTTT
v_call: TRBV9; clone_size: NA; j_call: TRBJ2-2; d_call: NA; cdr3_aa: CASSVGELGTGELFF; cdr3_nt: TGTGCCAGCAGCGTAGGGGAGCTGGGTACCGGGGAGCTGTTTTTT
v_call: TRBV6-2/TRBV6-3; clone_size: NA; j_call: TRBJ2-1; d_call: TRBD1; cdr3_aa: CASSLQGIEQFF; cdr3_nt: TGTGCCAGCAGTTTACAGGGGATTGAGCAGTTCTTC
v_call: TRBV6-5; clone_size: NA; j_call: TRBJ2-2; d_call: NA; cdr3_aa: CASSTSAGGTGELFF; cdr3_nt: NA
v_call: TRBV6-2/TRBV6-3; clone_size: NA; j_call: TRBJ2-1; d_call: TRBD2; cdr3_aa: CASSYSPSSGRAYEQFF; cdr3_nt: TGTGCCAGCAGTTACTCCCCTAGTAGCGGGAGGGCGTATGAGCAGTTCTTC
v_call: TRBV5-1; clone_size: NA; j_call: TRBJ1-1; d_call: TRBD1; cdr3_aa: CASSEWTGGEGEAFF; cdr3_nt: TGCGCCAGCAGCGAATGGACAGGGGGCGAGGGTGAAGCTTTCTTT
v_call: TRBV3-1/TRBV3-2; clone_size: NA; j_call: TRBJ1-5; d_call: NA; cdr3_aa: CASSQAQVCNQPQHF; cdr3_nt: TGTGCCAGCAGCCAAGCACAGGTTTGCAATCAGCCCCAGCATTTT
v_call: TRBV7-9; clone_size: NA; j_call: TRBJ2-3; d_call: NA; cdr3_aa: CASSLDASSTDTQYF; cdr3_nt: TGTGCCAGCAGCTTAGATGCGAGCAGCACAGATACGCAGTATTTT
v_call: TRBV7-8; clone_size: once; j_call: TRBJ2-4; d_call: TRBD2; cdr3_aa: CASSSGLAGSLAKNIQYF; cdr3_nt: TGTGCCAGCAGCTCGGGACTAGCGGGAAGTCTAGCCAAAAACATTCAGTACTTC
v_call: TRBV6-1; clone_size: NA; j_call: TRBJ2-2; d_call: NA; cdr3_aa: CAGWGGHAGELFF; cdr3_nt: TGTGCCGGGTGGGGCGGGCATGCCGGGGAGCTGTTTTTT
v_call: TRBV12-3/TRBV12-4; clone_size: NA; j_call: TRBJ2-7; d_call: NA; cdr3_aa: CASSGRDSYEQYF; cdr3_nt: TGTGCCAGCAGTGGCAGGGACTCCTACGAGCAGTACTTC
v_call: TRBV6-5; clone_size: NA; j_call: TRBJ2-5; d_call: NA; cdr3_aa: CASSRGEETQYF; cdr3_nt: TGTGCCAGCAGTCGGGGAGAAGAGACCCAGTACTTC
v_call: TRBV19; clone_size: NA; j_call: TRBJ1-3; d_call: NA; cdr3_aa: CASSIRSGAGNTIYF; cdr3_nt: TGTGCCAGTAGTATAAGGTCGGGGGCTGGAAACACCATATATTTT
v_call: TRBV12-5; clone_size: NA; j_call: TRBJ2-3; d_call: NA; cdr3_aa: CASGLVAGTDTQYF; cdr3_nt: TGTGCTAGTGGTTTGGTGGCGGGCACAGATACGCAGTATTTT
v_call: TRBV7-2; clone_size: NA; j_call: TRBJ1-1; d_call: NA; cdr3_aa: CASSHNREAEAFF; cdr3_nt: TGTGCCAGCAGTCATAACAGGGAGGCTGAAGCTTTCTTT
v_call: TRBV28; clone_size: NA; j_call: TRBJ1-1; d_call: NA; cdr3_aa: CASSLSGFGSEAFF; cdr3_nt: TGTGCCAGCAGTTTATCGGGTTTTGGTAGTGAAGCTTTCTTT
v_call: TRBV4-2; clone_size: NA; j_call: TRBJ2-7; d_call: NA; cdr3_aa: CASSQERDAITPRYEQYF; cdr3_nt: TGTGCCAGCAGCCAAGAACGGGACGCGATTACTCCTCGTTACGAGCAGTACTTC
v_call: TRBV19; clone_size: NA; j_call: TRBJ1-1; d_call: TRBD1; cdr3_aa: CASSSSGTGETEAFF; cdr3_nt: TGTGCCAGTAGTTCCTCCGGGACAGGGGAGACTGAAGCTTTCTTT
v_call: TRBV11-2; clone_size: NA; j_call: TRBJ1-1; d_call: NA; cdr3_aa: CASSFGTANTEAFF; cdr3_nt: TGTGCCAGCAGTTTCGGGACGGCGAACACTGAAGCTTTCTTT
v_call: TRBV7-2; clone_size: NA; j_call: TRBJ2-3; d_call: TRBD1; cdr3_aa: CASSPGQGATDTQYF; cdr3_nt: TGTGCCAGCAGCCCCGGACAGGGGGCTACAGATACGCAGTATTTT
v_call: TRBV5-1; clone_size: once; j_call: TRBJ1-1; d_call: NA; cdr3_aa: CASSLAGFIGNTEAFF; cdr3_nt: TGCGCCAGCAGCTTGGCGGGGTTTATAGGGAACACTGAAGCTTTCTTT
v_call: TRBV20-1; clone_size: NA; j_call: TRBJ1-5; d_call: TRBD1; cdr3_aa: CSASLGGQAQPQHF; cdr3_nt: TGCAGTGCTAGTTTAGGGGGACAGGCTCAGCCCCAGCATTTT
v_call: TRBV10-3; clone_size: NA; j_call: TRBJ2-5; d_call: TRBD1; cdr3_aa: CAISDGTGGGETQYF; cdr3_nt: TGTGCCATCAGTGACGGGACAGGGGGCGGAGAGACCCAGTACTTC
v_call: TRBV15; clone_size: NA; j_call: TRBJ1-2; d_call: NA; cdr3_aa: CATSSGRGGNYGYTF; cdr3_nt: TGTGCCACCAGCAGCGGACGAGGGGGAAACTATGGCTACACCTTC
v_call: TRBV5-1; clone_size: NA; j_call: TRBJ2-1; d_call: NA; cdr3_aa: CASSLSHSRLNEQFF; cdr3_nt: TGCGCCAGCAGCTTGTCCCATTCCCGATTAAATGAGCAGTTCTTC
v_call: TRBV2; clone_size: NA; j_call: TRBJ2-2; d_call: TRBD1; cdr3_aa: CASVDRENTGELFF; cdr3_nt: TGTGCCAGCGTGGACAGGGAGAACACCGGGGAGCTGTTTTTT
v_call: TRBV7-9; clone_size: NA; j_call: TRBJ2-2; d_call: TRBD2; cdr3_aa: CASSLPSGGQNTGELFF; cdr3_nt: TGTGCCAGCAGCTTGCCTAGCGGGGGCCAAAACACCGGGGAGCTGTTTTTT
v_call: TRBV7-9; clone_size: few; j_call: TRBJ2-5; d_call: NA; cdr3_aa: CASSRPSGTQYF; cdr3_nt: TGTGCCAGCAGCCGACCGAGCGGAACCCAGTACTTC
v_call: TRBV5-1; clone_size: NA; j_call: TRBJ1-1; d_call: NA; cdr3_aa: CASSLAIQGHDTEAFF; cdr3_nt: TGCGCCAGCAGCTTGGCTATTCAGGGGCATGACACTGAAGCTTTCTTT
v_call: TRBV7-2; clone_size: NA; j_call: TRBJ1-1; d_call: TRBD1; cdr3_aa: CASSQGQGDEAFF; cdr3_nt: TGTGCCAGCAGCCAGGGACAGGGCGATGAAGCTTTCTTT
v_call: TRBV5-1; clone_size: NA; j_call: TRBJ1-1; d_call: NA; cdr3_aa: CASSLAQGGGTEAFF; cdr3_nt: TGCGCCAGCAGCTTGGCTCAGGGAGGGGGCACTGAAGCTTTCTTT
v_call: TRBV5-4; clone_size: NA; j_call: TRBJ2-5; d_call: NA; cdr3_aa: CASSSPGEGETQYF; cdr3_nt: TGTGCCAGCAGCTCCCCGGGTGAGGGGGAGACCCAGTACTTC
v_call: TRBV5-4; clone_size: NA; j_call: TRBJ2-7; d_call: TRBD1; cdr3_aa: CASSRWTGQLSEQYF; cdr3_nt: TGTGCCAGCAGCCGATGGACAGGGCAATTGAGTGAGCAGTACTTC
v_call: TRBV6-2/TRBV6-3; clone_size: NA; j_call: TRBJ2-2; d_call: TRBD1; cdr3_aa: CASRPRTGGINTGELFF; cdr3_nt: TGTGCCAGCAGGCCTCGGACAGGGGGAATAAACACCGGGGAGCTGTTTTTT
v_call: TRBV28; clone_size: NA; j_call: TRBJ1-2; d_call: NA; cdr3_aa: CASSLTDYGYTF; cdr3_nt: TGTGCCAGCAGTTTGACAGACTATGGCTACACCTTC
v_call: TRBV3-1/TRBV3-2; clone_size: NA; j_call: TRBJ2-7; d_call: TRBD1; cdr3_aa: CASSQGRGREQYF; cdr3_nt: TGTGCCAGCAGCCAAGGCAGGGGGCGCGAGCAGTACTTC
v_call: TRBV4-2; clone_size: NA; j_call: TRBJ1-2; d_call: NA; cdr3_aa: CASSQGVADGYTF; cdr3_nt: TGTGCCAGCAGCCAAGGAGTAGCTGATGGCTACACCTTC
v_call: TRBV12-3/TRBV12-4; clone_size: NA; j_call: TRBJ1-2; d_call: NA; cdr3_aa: CASSQGAQGGYTF; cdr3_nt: TGTGCCAGCAGTCAAGGGGCTCAGGGTGGCTACACCTTC
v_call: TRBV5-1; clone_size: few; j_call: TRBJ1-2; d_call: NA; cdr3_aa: CASSLAPGSYGYTF; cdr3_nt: TGCGCCAGCAGCTTGGCGCCGGGGTCCTATGGCTACACCTTC
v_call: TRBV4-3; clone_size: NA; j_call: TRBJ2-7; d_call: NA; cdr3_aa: CASSQGLVNYEQYF; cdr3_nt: TGCGCCAGCAGCCAAGGACTGGTTAACTACGAGCAGTACTTC
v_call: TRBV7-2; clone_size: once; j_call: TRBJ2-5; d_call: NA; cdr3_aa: CASSLSIIQETQYF; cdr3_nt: TGTGCCAGCAGCTTATCTATCATCCAAGAGACCCAGTACTTC
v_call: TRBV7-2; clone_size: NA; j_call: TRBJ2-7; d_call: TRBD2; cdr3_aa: CASSLSGGLSYEQYF; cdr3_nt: TGTGCCAGCAGCCTTAGCGGGGGTCTTTCCTACGAGCAGTACTTC
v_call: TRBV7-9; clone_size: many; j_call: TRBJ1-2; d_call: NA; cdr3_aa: CASSDIVQGGGYTF; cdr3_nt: TGTGCCAGCAGCGATATAGTCCAGGGAGGTGGCTACACCTTC
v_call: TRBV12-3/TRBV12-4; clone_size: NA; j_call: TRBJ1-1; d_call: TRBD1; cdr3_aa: CASNSGQGEAFF; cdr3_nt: TGTGCCAGCAATTCCGGACAGGGGGAAGCTTTCTTT
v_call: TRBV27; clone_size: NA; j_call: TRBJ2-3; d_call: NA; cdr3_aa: CASSSTVGRTDTQYF; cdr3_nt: TGTGCCAGCAGTTCGACGGTGGGGCGCACAGATACGCAGTATTTT
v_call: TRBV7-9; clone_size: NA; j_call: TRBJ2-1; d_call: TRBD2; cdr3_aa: CASSLMASGRNEQFF; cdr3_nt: TGTGCCAGCAGCTTAATGGCTAGCGGGAGAAATGAGCAGTTCTTC
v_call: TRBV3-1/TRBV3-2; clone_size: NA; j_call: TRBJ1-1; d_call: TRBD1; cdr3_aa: CASSPLFDRGITEAFF; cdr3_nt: TGTGCCAGCAGCCCCCTTTTTGACAGGGGAATCACTGAAGCTTTCTTT
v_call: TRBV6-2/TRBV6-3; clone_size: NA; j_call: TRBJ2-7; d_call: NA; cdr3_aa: CASSYDGDSSEQYF; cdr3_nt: TGTGCCAGCAGCTATGATGGGGATTCCTCCGAGCAGTACTTC
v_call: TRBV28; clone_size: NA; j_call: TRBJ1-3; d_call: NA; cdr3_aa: CASSWDYSSGNTIYF; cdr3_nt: TGTGCCAGCAGTTGGGACTACAGCTCTGGAAACACCATATATTTT
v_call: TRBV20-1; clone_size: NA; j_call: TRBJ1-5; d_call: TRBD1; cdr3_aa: CSASYSGTGTQPQHF; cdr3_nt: TGCAGTGCTAGTTATTCCGGGACAGGGACTCAGCCCCAGCATTTT
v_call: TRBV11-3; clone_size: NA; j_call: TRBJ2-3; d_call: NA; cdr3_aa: CASSLSRAPTTDTQYF; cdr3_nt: TGTGCCAGCAGCTTATCCCGAGCCCCCACCACAGATACGCAGTATTTT
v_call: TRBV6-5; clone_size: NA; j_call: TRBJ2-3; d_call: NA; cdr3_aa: CASRPGQGKTDTQYF; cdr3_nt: TGTGCCAGCAGACCCGGACAAGGGAAGACAGATACGCAGTATTTT